Described below is a single T cell receptor beta chain sequence and its context. V gave up 0 bases and J gave up 4 bases, with 7 bases separating them. Germline V gives CDR1 GTSNPN, CDR2 SVGIG (reference sequence). The CDR3 runs to 13 residues. The sample originates from a study of blood T cell repertoires in COVID-19. Study in general: Italy, Spain and the United States were the sources of the convalescent and acute COVID-19 samples. Sources were T cells, B-cell-depleted T cells, or PBMCs; the material itself was cDNA or gDNA.

Per the study methods: Researchers report that nucleated cell counts were estimated from reference gene primer amplification. Sequenced by immunoSEQ multiplex PCR; TCRdb stores in-frame clones only, minus some. The V and J calls and the clone size are those of that table, but D and trimming were determined from the DNA. The sample lists about 74,000 clones, roughly 88% occurring once. The rearrangement links TRBV30 to TRBJ1-5, with D unresolved. Sequencing input: peripheral blood. This TCR came from a woman aged 45-59 years in a cohort sampled during active COVID-19. The CDR3: CAWSVRVNQPQHF. In DNA form, the CDR3 reads TGTGCCTGGAGTGTACGGGTTAATCAGCCCCAGCATTTT.